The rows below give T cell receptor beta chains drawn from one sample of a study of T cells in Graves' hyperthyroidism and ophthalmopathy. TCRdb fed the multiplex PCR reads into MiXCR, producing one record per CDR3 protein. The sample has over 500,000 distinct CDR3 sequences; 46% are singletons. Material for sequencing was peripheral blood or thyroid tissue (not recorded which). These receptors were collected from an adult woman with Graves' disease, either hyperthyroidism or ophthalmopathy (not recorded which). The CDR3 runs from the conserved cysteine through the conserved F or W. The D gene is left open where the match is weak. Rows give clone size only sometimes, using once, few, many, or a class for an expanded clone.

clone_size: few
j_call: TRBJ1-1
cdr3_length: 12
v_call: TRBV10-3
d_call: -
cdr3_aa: CAIRDTGRKAFF
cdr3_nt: TGTGCCATCAGAGACACCGGGCGGAAAGCTTTCTTT

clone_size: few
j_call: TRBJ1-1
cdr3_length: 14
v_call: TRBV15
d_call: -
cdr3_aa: CATSSKQVNTEAFF
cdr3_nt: TGTGCCACCAGCAGTAAGCAGGTGAACACTGAAGCTTTCTTT

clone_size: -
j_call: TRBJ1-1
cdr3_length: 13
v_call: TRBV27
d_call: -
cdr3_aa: CASRRSGGTEAFF
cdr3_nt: TGTGCCAGCAGACGGTCCGGGGGGACTGAAGCTTTCTTT

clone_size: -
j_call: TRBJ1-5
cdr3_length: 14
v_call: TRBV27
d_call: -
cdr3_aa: CASSRYTGEQPQHF
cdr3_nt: TGTGCCAGCAGTCGATACACCGGGGAACAGCCCCAGCATTTT

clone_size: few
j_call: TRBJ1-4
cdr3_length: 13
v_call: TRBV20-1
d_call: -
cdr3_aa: CSARDGDDRRLFF
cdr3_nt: TGCAGTGCTAGAGATGGGGACGACAGACGACTGTTTTTT

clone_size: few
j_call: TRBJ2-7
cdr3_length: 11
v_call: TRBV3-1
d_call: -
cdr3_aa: CASSQGHEQYF
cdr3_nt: TGTGCCAGCAGCCAGGGCCACGAGCAGTACTTC

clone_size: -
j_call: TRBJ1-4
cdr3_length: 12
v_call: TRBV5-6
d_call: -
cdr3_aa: CASSLESGKLFF
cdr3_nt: TGTGCCAGCAGCTTGGAGTCCGGAAAACTGTTTTTT

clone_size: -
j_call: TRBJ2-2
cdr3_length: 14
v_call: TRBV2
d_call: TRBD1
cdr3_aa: CASVRDRNTGELFF
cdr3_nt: TGTGCCAGCGTCCGGGACAGGAACACCGGGGAGCTGTTTTTT

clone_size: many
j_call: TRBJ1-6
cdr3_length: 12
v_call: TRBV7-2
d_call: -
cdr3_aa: CASSSEHSPLHF
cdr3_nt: TGTGCCAGCAGCTCTGAGCATTCACCCCTCCACTTT

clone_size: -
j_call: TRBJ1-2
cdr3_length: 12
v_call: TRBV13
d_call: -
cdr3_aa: CANNREPYGYTF
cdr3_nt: TGTGCCAACAACAGGGAACCCTATGGCTACACCTTC

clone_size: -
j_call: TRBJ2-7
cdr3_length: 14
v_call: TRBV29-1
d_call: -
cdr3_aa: CSVGQGGYTGEQYF
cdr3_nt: TGCAGCGTGGGGCAGGGGGGGTACACCGGGGAGCAGTACTTC

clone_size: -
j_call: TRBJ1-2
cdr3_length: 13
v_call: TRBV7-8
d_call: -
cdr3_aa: CASSLGANYGYNF
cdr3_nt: TGTGCCAGCAGCTTGGGGGCCAACTATGGCTACAACTTC

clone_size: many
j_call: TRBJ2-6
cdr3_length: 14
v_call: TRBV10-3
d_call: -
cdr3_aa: CAISRGPGANVLTF
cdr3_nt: TGTGCCATCAGTCGGGGGCCTGGGGCCAACGTCCTGACTTTC

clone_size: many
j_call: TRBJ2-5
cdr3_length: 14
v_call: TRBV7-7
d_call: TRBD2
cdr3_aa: CASSRTSGKETQYF
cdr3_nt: TGTGCTAGCAGCCGGACTAGCGGAAAAGAGACCCAGTACTTC

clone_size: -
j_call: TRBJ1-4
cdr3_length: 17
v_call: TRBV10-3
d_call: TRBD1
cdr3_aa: CATPTGLSMGGGEKLFF
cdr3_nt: TGTGCCACCCCGACAGGGTTGAGCATGGGGGGGGGTGAAAAACTGTTTTTT

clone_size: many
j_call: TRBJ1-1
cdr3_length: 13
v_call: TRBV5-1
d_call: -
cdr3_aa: CASSLQGGTEAFF
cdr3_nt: TGCGCCAGCAGCTTACAGGGAGGGACTGAAGCTTTCTTT

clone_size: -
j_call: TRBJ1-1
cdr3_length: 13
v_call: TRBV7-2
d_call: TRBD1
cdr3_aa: CASSFDRETEAFF
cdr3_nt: TGTGCCAGCAGTTTCGACAGGGAGACTGAAGCTTTCTTT

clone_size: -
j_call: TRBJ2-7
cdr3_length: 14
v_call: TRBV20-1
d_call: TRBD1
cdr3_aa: CSATGQGAAYEQYF
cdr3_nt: TGCAGTGCTACTGGACAGGGGGCCGCCTACGAGCAGTACTTC

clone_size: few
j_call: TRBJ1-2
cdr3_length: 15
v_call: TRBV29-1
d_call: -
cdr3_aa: CSVDSATAKDYGYTF
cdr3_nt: TGCAGCGTTGACTCCGCGACGGCAAAAGACTATGGCTACACCTTC

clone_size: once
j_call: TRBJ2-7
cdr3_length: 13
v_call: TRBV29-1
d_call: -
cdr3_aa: CSVEARESYEQYF
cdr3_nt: TGCAGCGTTGAGGCTCGGGAATCCTACGAGCAGTACTTC

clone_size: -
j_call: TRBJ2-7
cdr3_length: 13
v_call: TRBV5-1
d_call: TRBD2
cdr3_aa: CASSAGGAYEQYF
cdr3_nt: TGCGCCAGCAGCGCGGGGGGTGCCTACGAGCAGTACTTC

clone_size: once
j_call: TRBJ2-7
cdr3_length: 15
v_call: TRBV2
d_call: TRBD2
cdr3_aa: CASSDRSSGSYEQYF
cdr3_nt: TGTGCCAGCAGTGATAGGTCTAGCGGCTCCTACGAGCAGTACTTC

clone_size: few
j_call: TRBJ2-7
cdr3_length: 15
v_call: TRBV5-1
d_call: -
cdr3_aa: CASSLTGPKNYEQYF
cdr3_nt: TGCGCCAGCAGCCTAACGGGACCGAAAAACTACGAGCAGTACTTC

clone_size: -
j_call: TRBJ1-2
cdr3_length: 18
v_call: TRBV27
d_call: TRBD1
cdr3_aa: CASSPRSRDRGRKNGYTF
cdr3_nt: TGTGCCAGCAGTCCCAGGTCCCGGGACAGGGGGCGGAAAAATGGCTACACCTTC

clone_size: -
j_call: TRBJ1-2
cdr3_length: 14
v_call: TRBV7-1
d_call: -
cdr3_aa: CASSSGGELYGYTF
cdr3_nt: TGTGCCAGCAGCTCAGGGGGCGAGCTCTATGGCTACACCTTC

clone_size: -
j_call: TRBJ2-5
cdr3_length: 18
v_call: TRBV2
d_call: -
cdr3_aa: CASSDYISGTHSNQPQYF
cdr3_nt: TGTGCCAGCAGTGACTACATCTCAGGGACACATAGCAATCAGCCCCAGTACTTC

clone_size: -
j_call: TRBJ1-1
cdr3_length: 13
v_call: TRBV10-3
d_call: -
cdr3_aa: CAIRALPNTEAFF
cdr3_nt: TGTGCCATCCGGGCACTTCCCAACACTGAAGCTTTCTTT

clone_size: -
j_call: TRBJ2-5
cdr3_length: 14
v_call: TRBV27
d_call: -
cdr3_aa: CASSLRASLETQYF
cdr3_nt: TGTGCCAGCAGTTTACGGGCTAGTTTAGAGACCCAGTACTTC

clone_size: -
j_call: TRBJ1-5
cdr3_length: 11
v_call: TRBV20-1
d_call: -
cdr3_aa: CSTGPGGPQHF
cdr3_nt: TGCAGCACAGGTCCCGGGGGACCCCAGCATTTT

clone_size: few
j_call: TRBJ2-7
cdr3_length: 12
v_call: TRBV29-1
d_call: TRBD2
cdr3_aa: CSSSGSSYEQYF
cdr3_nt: TGCAGCTCTAGCGGTAGCTCCTACGAGCAGTACTTC

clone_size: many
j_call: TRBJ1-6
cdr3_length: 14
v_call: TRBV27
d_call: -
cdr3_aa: CASSFQGGSSPLHF
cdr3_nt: TGTGCCAGCAGTTTTCAGGGAGGGAGTTCACCCCTCCACTTT

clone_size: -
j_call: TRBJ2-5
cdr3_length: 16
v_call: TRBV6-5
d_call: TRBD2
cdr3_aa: CASSPGTSGSKETQYF
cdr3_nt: TGTGCCAGCAGTCCCGGGACTAGCGGGAGTAAAGAGACCCAGTACTTC

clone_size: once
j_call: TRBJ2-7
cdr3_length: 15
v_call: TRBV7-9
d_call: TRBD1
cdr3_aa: CASSRGQGFSYEQYF
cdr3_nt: TGTGCCAGCAGCCGGGGACAGGGCTTTTCTTACGAGCAGTACTTC

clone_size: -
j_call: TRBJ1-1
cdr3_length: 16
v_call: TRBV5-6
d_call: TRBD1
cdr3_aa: CASSLGEGAWWTEAFF
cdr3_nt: TGTGCCAGCAGCCTGGGGGAGGGGGCCTGGTGGACTGAAGCTTTCTTT

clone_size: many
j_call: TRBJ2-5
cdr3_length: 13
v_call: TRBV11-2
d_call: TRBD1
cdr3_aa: CASSSRQGLTQYF
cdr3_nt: TGTGCCAGCAGCTCGCGACAGGGCTTGACCCAGTACTTC

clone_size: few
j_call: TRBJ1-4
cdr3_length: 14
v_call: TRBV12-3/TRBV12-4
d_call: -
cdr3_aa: CASSPPPSHGKLFF
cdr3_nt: TGTGCCAGCAGCCCCCCGCCTAGCCACGGAAAACTGTTTTTT

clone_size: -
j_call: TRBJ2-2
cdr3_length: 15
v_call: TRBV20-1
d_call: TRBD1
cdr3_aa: CSARTGHDYTGELFF
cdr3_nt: TGCAGTGCCCGGACAGGGCATGATTACACCGGGGAGCTGTTTTTT

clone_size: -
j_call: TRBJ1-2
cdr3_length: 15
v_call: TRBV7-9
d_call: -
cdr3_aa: CASSFRLQGASGYTF
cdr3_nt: TGTGCCAGCAGCTTCCGCTTGCAGGGTGCGAGTGGCTACACCTTC

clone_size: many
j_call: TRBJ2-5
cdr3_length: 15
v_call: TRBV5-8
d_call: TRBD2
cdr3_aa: CASSSPSGDQETQYF
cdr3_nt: TGTGCCAGCAGCTCACCTAGCGGGGACCAAGAGACCCAGTACTTC

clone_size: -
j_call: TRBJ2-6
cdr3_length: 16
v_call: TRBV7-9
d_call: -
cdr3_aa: CASSLKGNSGANVLTF
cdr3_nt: TGTGCCAGCAGCTTAAAGGGCAACTCTGGGGCCAACGTCCTGACTTTC

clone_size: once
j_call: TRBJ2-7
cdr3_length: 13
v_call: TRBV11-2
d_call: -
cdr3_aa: CASRQPPAQEQYF
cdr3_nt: TGTGCCAGCAGGCAGCCCCCAGCCCAGGAGCAGTACTTC

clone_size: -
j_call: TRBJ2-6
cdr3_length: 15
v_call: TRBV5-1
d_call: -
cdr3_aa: CASSLGGGRSNVLTF
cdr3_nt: TGCGCCAGCAGCTTGGGAGGGGGTAGATCCAACGTCCTGACTTTC

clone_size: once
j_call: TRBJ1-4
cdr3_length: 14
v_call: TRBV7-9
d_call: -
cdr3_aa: CASRPEGTHEKLFF
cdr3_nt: TGTGCCAGCAGGCCAGAAGGAACACATGAAAAACTGTTTTTT

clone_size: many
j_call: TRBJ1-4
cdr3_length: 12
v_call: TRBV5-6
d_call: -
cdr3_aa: CASSSTTEKLFF
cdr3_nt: TGTGCCAGCAGCTCGACAACTGAAAAACTGTTTTTT